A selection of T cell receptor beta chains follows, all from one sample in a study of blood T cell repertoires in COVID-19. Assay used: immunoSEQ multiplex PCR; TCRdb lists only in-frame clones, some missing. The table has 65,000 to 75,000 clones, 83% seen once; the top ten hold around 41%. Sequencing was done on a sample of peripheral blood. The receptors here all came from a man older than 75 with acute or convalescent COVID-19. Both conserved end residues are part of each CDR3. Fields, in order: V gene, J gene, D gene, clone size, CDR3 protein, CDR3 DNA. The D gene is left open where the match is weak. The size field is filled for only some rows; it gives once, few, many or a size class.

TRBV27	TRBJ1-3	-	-	CASSLHPGNTIYF	TGTGCCAGCAGTTTACATCCAGGAAACACCATATATTTT
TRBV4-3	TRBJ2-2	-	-	CASSQGRLARNTGELFF	TGCGCCAGCAGCCAAGGGCGATTAGCGAGGAACACCGGGGAGCTGTTTTTT
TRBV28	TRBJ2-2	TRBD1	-	CASSTTGEATGELFF	TGTGCCAGCAGTACGACAGGGGAAGCAACCGGGGAGCTGTTTTTT
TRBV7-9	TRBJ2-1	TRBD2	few	CASSTLEGLAKDEQFF	TGTGCCAGCAGCACCTTAGAGGGACTAGCGAAGGATGAGCAGTTCTTC
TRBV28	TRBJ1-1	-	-	CASSSYGRLEAFF	TGTGCCAGCAGTTCTTATGGGAGACTTGAAGCTTTCTTT
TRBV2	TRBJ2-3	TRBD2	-	CASSRAPAGVGDTQYF	TGTGCCAGCAGTCGGGCACCAGCGGGGGTCGGGGATACGCAGTATTTT
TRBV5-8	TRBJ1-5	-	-	CASRRAGDQPQHF	TGTGCCAGCAGAAGGGCAGGGGATCAGCCCCAGCATTTT
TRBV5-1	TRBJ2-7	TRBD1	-	CASSSYFGRTGGFEQYF	TGCGCCAGCAGCTCGTATTTTGGGAGGACAGGGGGCTTCGAGCAGTACTTC
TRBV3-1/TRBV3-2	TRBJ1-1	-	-	CASSHTGDTEAFF	TGTGCCAGCAGCCATACGGGGGACACTGAAGCTTTCTTT
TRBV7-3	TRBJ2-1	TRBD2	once	CASSLIAGGLYNEQFF	TGTGCCAGCAGCTTAATAGCGGGGGGGCTCTACAATGAGCAGTTCTTC
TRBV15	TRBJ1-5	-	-	CATTRGGVGNQPQHF	TGTGCCACCACTCGCGGGGGCGTTGGCAATCAGCCCCAGCATTTT
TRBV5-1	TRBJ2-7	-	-	CASSTGGAYEQYF	TGCGCCAGCAGCACAGGGGGGGCCTACGAGCAGTACTTC
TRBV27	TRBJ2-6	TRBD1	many	CASSPWTGYYTGANVLTF	TGTGCCAGCAGTCCTTGGACAGGGTACTATACTGGGGCCAACGTCCTGACTTTC
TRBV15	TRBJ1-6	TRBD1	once	CATSRGGGQGHSPLHF	TGTGCCACCAGCAGAGGGGGTGGACAGGGACATTCACCCCTCCACTTT
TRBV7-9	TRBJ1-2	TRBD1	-	CASRPSGQGNYGYTF	TGTGCCAGCAGACCCTCGGGACAGGGAAACTATGGCTACACCTTC
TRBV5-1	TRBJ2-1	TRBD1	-	CASSPIFGTENNEQFF	TGCGCCAGCAGCCCGATTTTCGGGACAGAAAACAATGAGCAGTTCTTC
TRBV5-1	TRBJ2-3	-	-	CASSLVLSTDTQYF	TGCGCCAGCAGCTTGGTTCTGAGCACAGATACGCAGTATTTT
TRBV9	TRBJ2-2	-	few	CASSVAVNTGELFF	TGTGCCAGCAGCGTAGCCGTCAACACCGGGGAGCTGTTTTTT
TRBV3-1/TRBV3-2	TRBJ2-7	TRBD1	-	CASSLLQGDEQYF	TGTGCCAGCAGCTTGTTGCAGGGGGACGAGCAGTACTTC
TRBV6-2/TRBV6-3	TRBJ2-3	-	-	CASSYSKSGSTDTQYF	TGTGCCAGCAGTTACTCGAAGAGCGGGAGCACAGATACGCAGTATTTT
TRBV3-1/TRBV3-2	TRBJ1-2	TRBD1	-	CASSPGTGTYGYTF	TGTGCCAGCAGCCCAGGGACAGGGACTTATGGCTACACCTTC
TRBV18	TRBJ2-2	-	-	CASSPQDTYTGELFF	TGTGCCAGCTCACCACAGGACACTTACACCGGGGAGCTGTTTTTT
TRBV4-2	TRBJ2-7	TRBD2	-	CASSPATSLHEQYF	TGTGCCAGCAGCCCCGCGACTAGCCTCCACGAGCAGTACTTC
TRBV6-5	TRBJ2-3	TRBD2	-	CAARLAPVGDTQYF	TGTGCCGCCAGACTAGCCCCGGTGGGAGATACGCAGTATTTT
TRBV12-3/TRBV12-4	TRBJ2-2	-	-	CASRPGHAGELFF	TGTGCCAGCAGACCAGGACACGCCGGGGAGCTGTTTTTT
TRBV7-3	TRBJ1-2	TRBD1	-	CASSSGQGAWGYTF	TGTGCCAGCAGCTCGGGACAGGGGGCATGGGGCTACACCTTC
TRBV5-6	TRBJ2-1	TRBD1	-	CASSFGTGGDNEQFF	TGTGCCAGCAGCTTCGGGACAGGCGGAGACAATGAGCAGTTCTTC
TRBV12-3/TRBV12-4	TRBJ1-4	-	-	CASIQTYGGKLFF	TGTGCCAGCATCCAAACCTATGGAGGAAAACTGTTTTTT
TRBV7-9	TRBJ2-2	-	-	CAPEEPTGELFF	TGTGCCCCCGAGGAGCCCACCGGGGAGCTGTTTTTT
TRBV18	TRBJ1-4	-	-	CASSPQVENEKLFF	TGTGCCAGCTCACCACAGGTGGAGAATGAAAAACTGTTTTTT
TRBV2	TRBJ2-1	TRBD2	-	CASSESSGGAIGNEQFF	TGTGCCAGCAGTGAGTCTAGCGGGGGGGCCATTGGCAATGAGCAGTTCTTC
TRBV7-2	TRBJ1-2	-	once	CASSLVQGHGYTF	TGTGCCAGCAGCTTAGTGCAGGGCCACGGCTACACCTTC
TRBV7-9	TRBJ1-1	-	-	CASSPTTNTEAFF	TGTGCCAGCAGCCCGACGACAAACACTGAAGCTTTCTTT
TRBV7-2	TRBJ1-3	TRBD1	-	CASSPQGTGVGNTIYF	TGTGCCAGCAGCCCACAAGGGACAGGGGTTGGAAACACCATATATTTT
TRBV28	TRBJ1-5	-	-	CASIEATGNQPQHF	TGTGCCAGCATCGAAGCCACAGGGAATCAGCCCCAGCATTTT
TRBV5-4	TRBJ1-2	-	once	CASSLGPPQTVYGYTF	TGTGCCAGCAGCTTGGGCCCTCCCCAGACAGTTTATGGCTACACCTTC
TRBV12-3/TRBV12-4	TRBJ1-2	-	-	CASSPPGNYGYTF	TGTGCCAGCAGCCCTCCGGGTAACTATGGCTACACCTTC
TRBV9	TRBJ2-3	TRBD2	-	CASSWAGGHQDTQYF	TGTGCCAGCAGCTGGGCGGGGGGGCATCAAGATACGCAGTATTTT
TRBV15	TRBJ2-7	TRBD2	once	CATSGSSGTYEQYF	TGTGCCACCAGCGGATCTAGCGGGACCTACGAGCAGTACTTC
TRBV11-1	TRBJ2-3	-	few	CASSPSTTDTQYF	TGTGCCAGCAGCCCGAGTACCACAGATACGCAGTATTTT
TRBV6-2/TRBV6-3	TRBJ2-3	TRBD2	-	CASSYSASGGSTDTQYF	TGTGCCAGCAGTTACTCGGCTAGCGGGGGGAGCACAGATACGCAGTATTTT
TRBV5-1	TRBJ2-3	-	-	CASSLEYGEFTDTQYF	TGCGCCAGCAGCTTGGAGTACGGTGAATTCACAGATACGCAGTATTTT
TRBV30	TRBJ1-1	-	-	CAWRPWAGGLNTEAFF	TGTGCCTGGAGACCATGGGCGGGGGGCTTGAACACTGAAGCTTTCTTT
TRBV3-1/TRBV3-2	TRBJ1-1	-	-	CASSHRNTEAFF	TGTGCCAGCAGCCACCGTAACACTGAAGCTTTCTTT
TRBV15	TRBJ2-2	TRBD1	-	CATSRGGQSTGELFF	TGTGCCACCAGCAGAGGGGGACAGAGCACCGGGGAGCTGTTTTTT